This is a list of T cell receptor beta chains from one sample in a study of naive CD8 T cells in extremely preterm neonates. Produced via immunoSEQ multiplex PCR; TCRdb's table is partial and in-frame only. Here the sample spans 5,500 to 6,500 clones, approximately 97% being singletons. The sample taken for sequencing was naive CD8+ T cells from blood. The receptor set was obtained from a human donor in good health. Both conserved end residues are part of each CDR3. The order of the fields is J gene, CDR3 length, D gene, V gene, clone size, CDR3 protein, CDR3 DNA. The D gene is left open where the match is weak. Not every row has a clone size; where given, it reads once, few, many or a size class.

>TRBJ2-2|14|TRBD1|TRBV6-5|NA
CASWGTGGSGELFF
TGTGCCAGTTGGGGGACAGGGGGTTCCGGGGAGCTGTTTTTT
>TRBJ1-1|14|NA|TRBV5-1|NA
CASSLSQSNTEAFF
TGCGCCAGCAGCTTGAGCCAATCAAACACTGAAGCTTTCTTT
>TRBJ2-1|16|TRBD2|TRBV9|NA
CASSAGLAPSYNEQFF
TGTGCCAGCAGCGCCGGACTAGCCCCTTCCTACAATGAGCAGTTCTTC
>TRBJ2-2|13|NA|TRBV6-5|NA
CASSSGVTGELFF
TGTGCCAGCAGTTCAGGGGTCACCGGGGAGCTGTTTTTT
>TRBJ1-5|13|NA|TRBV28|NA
CACENHPNQPQHF
TGTGCCTGCGAAAACCACCCTAATCAGCCCCAGCATTTT
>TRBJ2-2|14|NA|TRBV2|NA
CASRGTSNTGELFF
TGTGCCAGCAGAGGGACTTCGAACACCGGGGAGCTGTTTTTT
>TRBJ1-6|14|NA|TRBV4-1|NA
CASSQDTSVSPLHF
TGCGCCAGCAGCCAAGATACATCCGTTTCACCCCTCCACTTT
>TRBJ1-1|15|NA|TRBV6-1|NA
CASSEVKEINTEAFF
TGTGCCAGCAGTGAAGTTAAGGAGATTAACACTGAAGCTTTCTTT
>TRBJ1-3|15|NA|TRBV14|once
CASSQGVSSGNTIYF
TGTGCCAGCAGCCAAGGAGTCTCTTCTGGAAACACCATATATTTT
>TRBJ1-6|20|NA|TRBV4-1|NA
CASSQIQGKSLSSYNSPLHF
TGCGCCAGCAGCCAAATTCAGGGAAAATCTCTCTCCTCTTATAATTCACCCCTCCACTTT
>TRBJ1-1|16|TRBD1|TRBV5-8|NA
CASSSWTGPLNTEAFF
TGTGCCAGCAGCTCGTGGACAGGGCCTTTGAACACTGAAGCTTTCTTT
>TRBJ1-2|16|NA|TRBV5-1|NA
CASSLAVVRGSYGYTF
TGCGCCAGCAGCTTGGCCGTCGTCAGGGGAAGCTATGGCTACACCTTC
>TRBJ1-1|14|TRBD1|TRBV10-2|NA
CASSQGVSHTEAFF
TGCGCCAGCAGTCAGGGGGTATCTCACACTGAAGCTTTCTTT
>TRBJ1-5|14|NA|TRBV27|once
CASRRSGGNQPQHF
TGTGCCAGCAGGAGAAGCGGAGGCAATCAGCCCCAGCATTTT
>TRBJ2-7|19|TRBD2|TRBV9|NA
CASSPNAGTSGGANYEQYF
TGTGCCAGCAGCCCTAACGCCGGGACTAGCGGGGGGGCGAACTACGAGCAGTACTTC
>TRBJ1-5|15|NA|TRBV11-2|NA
CASSLNWHSNQPQHF
TGTGCCAGCAGCTTAAATTGGCATAGCAATCAGCCCCAGCATTTT
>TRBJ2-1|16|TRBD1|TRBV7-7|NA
CASSLWEDRGLNEQFF
TGTGCCAGCAGCTTATGGGAGGACAGGGGTCTTAATGAGCAGTTCTTC
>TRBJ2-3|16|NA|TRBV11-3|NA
CASSRAPRVVPDTQYF
TGTGCCAGCAGCCGAGCCCCCAGGGTAGTACCAGATACGCAGTATTTT
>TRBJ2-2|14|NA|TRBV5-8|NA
CASSLLWGRRELFF
TGTGCCAGCAGCTTGTTGTGGGGCCGAAGGGAGCTGTTTTTT
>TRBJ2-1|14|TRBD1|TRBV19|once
CASSIGTGFNEQFF
TGTGCCAGTAGTATAGGGACAGGGTTCAATGAGCAGTTCTTC
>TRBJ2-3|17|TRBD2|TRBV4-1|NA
CASSTYTSGGFTDTQYF
TGCGCCAGCAGCACCTACACTAGCGGGGGTTTCACAGATACGCAGTATTTT
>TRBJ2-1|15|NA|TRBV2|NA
CASQSTPSNRNEQFF
TGTGCCAGCCAGAGCACGCCATCAAACAGAAATGAGCAGTTCTTC
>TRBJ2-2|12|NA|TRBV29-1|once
CSVVAGTGELFF
TGCAGCGTTGTGGCGGGCACCGGGGAGCTGTTTTTT
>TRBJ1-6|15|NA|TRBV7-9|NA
CASSPTDGRLTPLHF
TGTGCCAGCAGCCCTACCGACGGCAGGCTTACACCCCTCCACTTT
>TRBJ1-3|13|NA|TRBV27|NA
CASSLASGNTIYF
TGTGCCAGCAGTCTGGCCTCTGGAAACACCATATATTTT
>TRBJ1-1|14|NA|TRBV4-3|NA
CASSPRDTDLEAFF
TGCGCCAGCAGCCCAAGAGACACTGACCTTGAAGCTTTCTTT
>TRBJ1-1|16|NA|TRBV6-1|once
CASSEWAGIGTVEAFF
TGTGCCAGCAGTGAATGGGCAGGCATCGGGACTGTTGAAGCTTTCTTT
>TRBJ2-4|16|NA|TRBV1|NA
CTSSQASGGAGNIQYF
TGCACCAGCAGCCAAGCGAGCGGGGGGGCCGGAAACATTCAGTACTTC
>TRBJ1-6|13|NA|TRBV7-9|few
CASSFERDSPLHF
TGTGCCAGCAGCTTCGAGAGGGATTCACCCCTCCACTTT
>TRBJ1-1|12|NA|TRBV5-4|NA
CASHTQGTEAFF
TGTGCCAGCCACACCCAGGGCACTGAAGCTTTCTTT
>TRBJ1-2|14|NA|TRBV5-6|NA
CASSLSTNNYGYTF
TGTGCCAGCAGCTTGTCGACTAATAACTATGGCTACACCTTC
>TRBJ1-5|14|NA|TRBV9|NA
CASSIGQENQPQHF
TGTGCCAGCAGCATCGGACAAGAAAATCAGCCCCAGCATTTT
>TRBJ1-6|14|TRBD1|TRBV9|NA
CASSTGQGTSPLHF
TGTGCCAGCAGCACAGGACAGGGGACTTCACCCCTCCACTTT
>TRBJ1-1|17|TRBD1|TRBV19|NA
CASYGQGETGMNTEAFF
TGTGCCAGCTATGGACAGGGAGAGACTGGAATGAACACTGAAGCTTTCTTT
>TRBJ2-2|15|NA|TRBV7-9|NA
CASSPGSSLAGELFF
TGTGCCAGCAGCCCAGGTTCTAGCTTGGCCGGGGAGCTGTTTTTT
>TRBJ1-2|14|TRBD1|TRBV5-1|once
CASSLMGQGTGYTF
TGCGCCAGCAGCTTGATGGGACAGGGGACGGGCTACACCTTC
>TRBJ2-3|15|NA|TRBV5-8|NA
CASSLAVASTDTQYF
TGTGCCAGCAGCTTGGCTGTGGCTAGCACAGATACGCAGTATTTT
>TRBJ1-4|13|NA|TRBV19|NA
CASRILGYEKLFF
TGTGCCAGTAGGATCCTCGGGTATGAAAAACTGTTTTTT
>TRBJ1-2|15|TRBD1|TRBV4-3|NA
CASSQDRTGDYGYTF
TGCGCCAGCAGCCAAGATCGTACAGGGGACTATGGCTACACCTTC
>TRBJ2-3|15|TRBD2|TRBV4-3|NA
CASSQDRGLDNTQYF
TGCGCCAGCAGCCAAGATAGGGGACTAGACAATACGCAGTATTTT
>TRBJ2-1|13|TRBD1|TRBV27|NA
CASSPTLTGGQFF
TGTGCCAGCAGTCCAACCCTGACAGGGGGGCAGTTCTTC
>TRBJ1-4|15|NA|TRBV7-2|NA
CASSSLGVSNEKLFF
TGTGCCAGCAGCTCCCTAGGGGTGTCTAATGAAAAACTGTTTTTT
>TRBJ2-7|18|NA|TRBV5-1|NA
CASSLSPGRGGRSYEQYF
TGCGCCAGCAGCTTGTCCCCTGGAAGGGGGGGTAGGAGTTACGAGCAGTACTTC
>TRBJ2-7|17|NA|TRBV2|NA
CASSGMRDTPDYYEQYF
TGTGCCAGCAGTGGGATGAGGGACACGCCAGACTACTACGAGCAGTACTTC
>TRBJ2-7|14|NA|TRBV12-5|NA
CASGRSGSSYEQYF
TGTGCTAGTGGTAGATCCGGGAGCTCCTACGAGCAGTACTTC